This T cell receptor (beta chain) was obtained from a study of blood T cell repertoires in COVID-19. Study background: Collection of acute and convalescent COVID-19 samples took place in the United States, Italy and Spain. PBMCs, B-cell-depleted T cells, or T cells were the source of the cDNA or gDNA that made up the material.

Per the original data handling: By means of reference gene primer amplification, nucleated cell counts were estimated. Sequencing used immunoSEQ multiplex PCR; TCRdb keeps in-frame clones, though not all of them. V and J calls and clone size are those listed in that table; D and trimming were worked out from the DNA. The sample has 200,000 to 250,000 clones, 80% to 90% seen once. Germline values: CDR1 SGHVS, CDR2 FQNEAQ. Trimming pared 2 bases from V and 6 bases from J, leaving 14 bases between. The CDR3 contains 16 residues. The TCR comes from a woman of 80 years or more with active or convalescent COVID-19. The chain employs TRBV7-8 and TRBJ1-6, with TRBD1 as a possible D gene (6 bases). The specimen was peripheral blood. As DNA, the CDR3 is TGTGCCAGCAGCTTATCCGCAGGGGCAGGTAATTCACCCCTCCACTTT. Encoded protein: CASSLSAGAGNSPLHF.